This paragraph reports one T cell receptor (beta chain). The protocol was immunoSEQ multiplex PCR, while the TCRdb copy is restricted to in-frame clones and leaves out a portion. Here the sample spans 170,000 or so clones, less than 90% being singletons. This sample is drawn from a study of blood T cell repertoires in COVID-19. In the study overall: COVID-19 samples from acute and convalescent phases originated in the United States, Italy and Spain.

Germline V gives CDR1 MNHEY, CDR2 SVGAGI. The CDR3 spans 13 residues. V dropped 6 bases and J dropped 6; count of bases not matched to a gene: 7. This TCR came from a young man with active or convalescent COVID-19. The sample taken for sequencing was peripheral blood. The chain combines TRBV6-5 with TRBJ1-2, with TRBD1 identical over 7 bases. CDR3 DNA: TGTGCCAGCAGGCGCACAGGGGTCGATGGCTACACCTTC. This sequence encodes CASRRTGVDGYTF.